These 10 T cell receptor beta chains were all obtained from the same sample, sequenced in a study of T cell responses to AZD1222 COVID-19 vaccine. Assay used: immunoSEQ multiplex PCR; TCRdb lists only in-frame clones, some missing. This table holds roughly 150,000 clones, less than 95% found once. This specimen was peripheral blood, taken on day 0 of AZD1222 vaccination. Receptors originate from an adult in good health.

The V call is TRBV6-1, the J call TRBJ1-4; 10 bases are a match to TRBD1. The CDR3 runs 17 residues. Unmatched junction bases numbered 9, after V lost 0 bases and J lost 8 bases. Germline loops: CDR1 MNHNS, CDR2 SASEGT. The CDR3 protein is CASSEAPAGTGDEKLFF. In nucleotides, the CDR3 is TGTGCCAGCAGTGAAGCGCCGGCCGGGACAGGGGACGAAAAACTGTTTTTT.

The chain combines TRBV7-2 with TRBJ2-3, with no clear D. The CDR3 has 16 amino acids. Deletions cut 8 bases from V and 0 bases from J, with 18 bases between. Germline V gene sequence: CDR1 SGHTA, CDR2 FQGNSA. The CDR3 protein is CASSSTPRVSTDTQYF. The CDR3 DNA reads TGTGCCAGCTCCTCTACCCCCCGGGTTAGCACAGATACGCAGTATTTT.

V and J are TRBV6-4 and TRBJ2-1; a possible D gene is TRBD2 (7 bases). The CDR3 length is 15 residues. The ends were cut back, 0 bases at V and 7 bases at J, with 13 bases in the middle. Germline V lookup: CDR1 MRHNA, CDR2 SNTAGT. DNA of the CDR3: TGTGCCAGCAGTGACTCGAGGGGGGGCAATAATGAGCAGTTCTTC. Translated, it gives CASSDSRGGNNEQFF.

This chain joins TRBV28 and TRBJ1-1; D might be TRBD1 (6 bases). Germline CDR1 reads MDHEN; CDR2 reads SYDVKM. V gave up 3 bases and J gave up 4 bases, with 15 bases separating them. CDR3 size: 15 residues. CDR3 DNA: TGTGCCAGCAGTTTCGCAGGGGTAGAGAGCACTGAAGCTTTCTTT. Protein product: CASSFAGVESTEAFF.

This clone was observed once. This chain connects TRBV7-9 to TRBJ1-1; 10 nucleotides line up with TRBD1. Per germline, CDR1 SEHNR and CDR2 FQNEAQ (reference sequence). The J segment lost 5 bases and the V segment lost 5 bases, leaving 2 bases of the junction unmatched. The CDR3 runs to 13 residues. The CDR3 DNA reads as TGTGCCAGCAGCGAGGGACAGGGGACTGAAGCTTTCTTT. It yields the protein CASSEGQGTEAFF.

The chain is built from TRBV30 and TRBJ1-5; no firm D call. There are 16 residues in the CDR3. Trimming took 0 bases from V and 0 from J, leaving 12 bases between them. Germline lookup yields CDR1 GTSNPN and CDR2 SVGIG (reference sequence). CDR3 region: CAWSVLGDYSNQPQHF. The CDR3 region has the DNA TGTGCCTGGAGTGTATTAGGAGATTATAGCAATCAGCCCCAGCATTTT.

The chain has TRBV28 and TRBJ2-1; TRBD2 matches 8 bases. Germline CDR1 MDHEN, CDR2 SYDVKM. V lost 6 bases to trimming and J lost 10 bases; unmatched junction nucleotides: 14. The CDR3 consists of 15 residues. The CDR3 coding sequence is TGTGCCAGCAGCACAGCGGGAGAAGGGGGTGGGGAGCAGTTCTTC. It encodes CASSTAGEGGGEQFF.

This rearrangement joins TRBV7-9 to TRBJ1-1; perhaps TRBD1 as D (6 bases). CDR3 length: 15 residues. The V and J ends lost 1 base and 3 bases respectively, with 12 bases between them. CDR1 and CDR2 (germline): SEHNR, FQNEAQ (reference sequence). The CDR3 DNA reads as TGTGCCAGCAGCTTAGGGGCAGGGGCCGACACTGAAGCTTTCTTT. Translation: CASSLGAGADTEAFF.

CDR3 sequence: CASSTGPNRVSYGYTF. The CDR3 DNA reads as TGCGCCAGCAGCACGGGGCCTAACAGGGTTAGCTATGGCTACACCTTC. The chain links TRBV5-1 to TRBJ1-2, with D perhaps TRBD1 (6 bases). This CDR3 spans 16 amino acids. The germline V gene encodes CDR1 SGHRS and CDR2 YFSETQ. V was clipped by 4 bases and J by 4 bases, with 20 bases between them.

V gene TRBV6-5 combines with J gene TRBJ1-2; possible D gene TRBD1, 5 bases. Germline V gene sequence: CDR1 MNHEY, CDR2 SVGAGI. The ends were cut back, 6 bases at V and 2 bases at J, with 13 bases in the middle. This CDR3 has 14 residues. The CDR3 here is CASRSSGRNYGYTF. The CDR3 nucleotides are TGTGCCAGCAGGAGTTCAGGGAGGAACTATGGCTACACCTTC.